The rows below give T cell receptor beta chains drawn from one sample of a study of T cell responses to AZD1222 COVID-19 vaccine. The repertoire was sequenced with immunoSEQ multiplex PCR; TCRdb's copy has only in-frame clones and lacks some. In the table there are about 200,000 clones, approximately 93% of which are singletons. Source: peripheral blood, taken 28 days after the second AZD1222 dose. Receptors originate from an adult who received the AZD1222 COVID-19 vaccine. Both conserved end residues are part of each CDR3. A D gene is named only where the DNA matches it firmly. Clone size appears in some rows only: once, few, many, or a class for an expanded clone.

>NA|NA|TRBJ2-2|TRBV12-5
TGTGCTAGTGGCGGATCCGGGGAGCTGTTTTTT
CASGGSGELFF
>NA|TRBD1|TRBJ2-7|TRBV5-8
TGTGCCAGCAGCCCTGGACAGGGGTTCTACGAGCAGTACTTC
CASSPGQGFYEQYF
>NA|NA|TRBJ1-5|TRBV28
TGTGCCAGCTGTGAGATTTTAAACGACGCCCCCTATGTCCGTCGCAATCAGCCCCAGCATTTT
CASCEILNDAPYVRRNQPQHF
>NA|TRBD1|TRBJ2-7|TRBV6-5
TGTGCCAGCAGTACCGGGACAGGGGTCTACGAGCAGTACTTC
CASSTGTGVYEQYF
>NA|NA|TRBJ1-3|TRBV5-1
TGCGCCAGCAGCCAGTTCGACGCGTACCTCTCTGGAAACACCATATATTTT
CASSQFDAYLSGNTIYF
>NA|TRBD2|TRBJ2-2|TRBV5-1
TGCGCCAGCAGCCCGGGGGGGGCGGCCGGGGAGCTGTTTTTT
CASSPGGAAGELFF
>NA|TRBD1|TRBJ1-4|TRBV10-3
TGTGCCATCAGTGAGTCGGGACAGGGAATTAATGAAAAACTGTTTTTT
CAISESGQGINEKLFF
>NA|NA|TRBJ1-2|TRBV6-6
TGTGCCAGCCGGTGGGGGGATGGCTACACCTTC
CASRWGDGYTF
>once|NA|TRBJ1-1|TRBV18
TGTGCCAGCTCACCAATCCTCACAGGGTCAGAGACTGAAGCTTTCTTT
CASSPILTGSETEAFF
>NA|NA|TRBJ2-1|TRBV20-1
TGCAGTGCTAGGACTAGTTCTGAGCAGTTCTTC
CSARTSSEQFF
>NA|NA|TRBJ2-5|TRBV5-4
TGTGCCAGCAGCCAGGCACAGCAAGAGACCCAGTACTTC
CASSQAQQETQYF
>few|NA|TRBJ1-1|TRBV4-1
TGCGCCAGCAGCCAAGATGGTGTGGGGAGGAACACTGAAGCTTTCTTT
CASSQDGVGRNTEAFF
>NA|NA|TRBJ2-2|TRBV6-5
TGTGCCAGCAGTTACACCGAAGGCGGGGAGCTGTTTTTT
CASSYTEGGELFF
>NA|TRBD2|TRBJ2-1|TRBV29-1
TGCAGCTCCGAAAGCGGGAGCTACAATGAGCAGTTCTTC
CSSESGSYNEQFF
>NA|NA|TRBJ1-5|TRBV28
TGTGCCAGCAGTCTCCGGAGGGGACAGCCCCAGCATTTT
CASSLRRGQPQHF
>NA|NA|TRBJ1-3|TRBV11-2
TGTGCCAGCAGCTTAGGACGGTACTCTGGAAACACCATATATTTT
CASSLGRYSGNTIYF
>NA|NA|TRBJ2-7|TRBV11-2
TGTGCCAGCAGGGCTGGGGGAACCTACGAGCAGTACTTC
CASRAGGTYEQYF
>NA|TRBD2|TRBJ2-1|TRBV15
TGTGCCACCAGCAGAGGACTTCTAGCGGCATTTAACAATGAGCAGTTCTTC
CATSRGLLAAFNNEQFF
>NA|TRBD1|TRBJ1-2|TRBV5-4
TGTGCCAGCAGCTTTGGACAGGGACCAGGGCCCTATGGCTACACCTTC
CASSFGQGPGPYGYTF
>NA|NA|TRBJ1-4|TRBV4-2
TGTGCCAGCAGCCAAGATACAGGGAAACTGTTTTTT
CASSQDTGKLFF
>NA|TRBD1|TRBJ1-1|TRBV6-2/TRBV6-3
TGTGCCAGCAGTCGGACAGGGGGGAACACTGAAGCTTTCTTT
CASSRTGGNTEAFF
>few|TRBD1|TRBJ1-2|TRBV11-2
TGTGCCAGCAGCTTAGGCACAGGGGATAGCTATGGCTACACCTTC
CASSLGTGDSYGYTF
>NA|TRBD1|TRBJ2-7|TRBV28
TGTGCCAGCAGTTTATGGGGACAGGGAGCCTACGAGCAGTACTTC
CASSLWGQGAYEQYF
>NA|NA|TRBJ1-1|TRBV5-1
TGCGCCAGCAGCTCGGGGTGGGACGGGGACACTGAAGCTTTCTTT
CASSSGWDGDTEAFF
>NA|NA|TRBJ2-1|TRBV13
TGTGCCAGCAGCGTACACCAAACCCTAGTTGAGCAGTTCTTC
CASSVHQTLVEQFF
>NA|NA|TRBJ2-3|TRBV9
TGTGCCAGCAGCGACCCCTTGGCAGCGACCCTCCAGGATTCTAGCACAGATACGCAGTATTTT
CASSDPLAATLQDSSTDTQYF
>once|NA|TRBJ2-7|TRBV3-1/TRBV3-2
TGTGCCAGCAGCCATGTGCCGGGCCCCTACGAGCAGTACTTC
CASSHVPGPYEQYF
>NA|TRBD2|TRBJ2-3|TRBV25-1
TGTGCCAGCAGTCCCCGGGGGGGAGCCGCATCAGATACGCAGTATTTT
CASSPRGGAASDTQYF
>NA|NA|TRBJ2-1|TRBV10-3
TGTGCCATCACCTCAGGGCGACTCCTTGAGGGTGAGCAGTTCTTC
CAITSGRLLEGEQFF
>NA|TRBD2|TRBJ2-3|TRBV11-1
TGTGCCAGCAGCTTGCGTTACGGGAGGAGCACAGATACGCAGTATTTT
CASSLRYGRSTDTQYF
>NA|NA|TRBJ1-6|TRBV5-1
TGCGCCAGCAGCTTTCGGGGCGAGGGTCTACCCCTCCACTTT
CASSFRGEGLPLHF
>NA|NA|TRBJ2-5|TRBV6-5
TGTGCCAGCAGTTATGGTGGGCTCGCCCAAGAGACCCAGTACTTC
CASSYGGLAQETQYF
>once|NA|TRBJ2-7|TRBV5-4
TGTGCCGCGACACGATGGGAGAGCTCCTACGAGCAGTACTTC
CAATRWESSYEQYF
>NA|TRBD2|TRBJ2-2|TRBV6-6
TGTGCCAGCAGTCCCATCTTGACTAGCGGGAGGGCTGGGGGCAGGGAGCTGTTTTTT
CASSPILTSGRAGGRELFF
>NA|TRBD1|TRBJ2-1|TRBV7-9
TGTGCCAGCAGCTCCCGGACAGGATATGATGAGCAGTTCTTC
CASSSRTGYDEQFF
>NA|NA|TRBJ2-3|TRBV10-1
TGCGCCAGCAGTGATTCCGGGGCAAGCACAGATACGCAGTATTTT
CASSDSGASTDTQYF
>NA|TRBD1|TRBJ1-2|TRBV6-6
TGTGCCAGCAGTCGCGCCGGGACAGGGTTCTATGGCTACACCTTC
CASSRAGTGFYGYTF
>NA|NA|TRBJ2-3|TRBV5-4
TGTGCCAGCCGGGACCCGAGAAGGACAGATACGCAGTATTTT
CASRDPRRTDTQYF
>NA|TRBD1|TRBJ1-6|TRBV27
TGTGCCAGCAGTTCGGGTTATCAGGGGGCAGTTAGGTCACCCCTCCACTTT
CASSSGYQGAVRSPLHF
>NA|NA|TRBJ2-7|TRBV11-2
TGTGCCAGCAGCTTAGATCTCCCAGCCCCCTACGAGCAGTACTTC
CASSLDLPAPYEQYF
>NA|TRBD2|TRBJ2-7|TRBV3-1/TRBV3-2
TGTGCCAGCAGCCCAGGACTAGCGGGAGCGAACGAGCAGTACTTC
CASSPGLAGANEQYF
>NA|NA|TRBJ1-4|TRBV9
TGTGCCAGCACCCCTGGCGAGGGGCAGGGTAGAGCAAAACTGTTTTTT
CASTPGEGQGRAKLFF
>NA|NA|TRBJ2-1|TRBV6-5
TGTGCCAGCAGGTGGTCAGAGTACAATGAGCAGTTCTTC
CASRWSEYNEQFF
>NA|TRBD1|TRBJ2-7|TRBV7-2
TGTGCCAGCAGCTTAGGATTCACAGGGGGGTACGAGCAGTACTTC
CASSLGFTGGYEQYF